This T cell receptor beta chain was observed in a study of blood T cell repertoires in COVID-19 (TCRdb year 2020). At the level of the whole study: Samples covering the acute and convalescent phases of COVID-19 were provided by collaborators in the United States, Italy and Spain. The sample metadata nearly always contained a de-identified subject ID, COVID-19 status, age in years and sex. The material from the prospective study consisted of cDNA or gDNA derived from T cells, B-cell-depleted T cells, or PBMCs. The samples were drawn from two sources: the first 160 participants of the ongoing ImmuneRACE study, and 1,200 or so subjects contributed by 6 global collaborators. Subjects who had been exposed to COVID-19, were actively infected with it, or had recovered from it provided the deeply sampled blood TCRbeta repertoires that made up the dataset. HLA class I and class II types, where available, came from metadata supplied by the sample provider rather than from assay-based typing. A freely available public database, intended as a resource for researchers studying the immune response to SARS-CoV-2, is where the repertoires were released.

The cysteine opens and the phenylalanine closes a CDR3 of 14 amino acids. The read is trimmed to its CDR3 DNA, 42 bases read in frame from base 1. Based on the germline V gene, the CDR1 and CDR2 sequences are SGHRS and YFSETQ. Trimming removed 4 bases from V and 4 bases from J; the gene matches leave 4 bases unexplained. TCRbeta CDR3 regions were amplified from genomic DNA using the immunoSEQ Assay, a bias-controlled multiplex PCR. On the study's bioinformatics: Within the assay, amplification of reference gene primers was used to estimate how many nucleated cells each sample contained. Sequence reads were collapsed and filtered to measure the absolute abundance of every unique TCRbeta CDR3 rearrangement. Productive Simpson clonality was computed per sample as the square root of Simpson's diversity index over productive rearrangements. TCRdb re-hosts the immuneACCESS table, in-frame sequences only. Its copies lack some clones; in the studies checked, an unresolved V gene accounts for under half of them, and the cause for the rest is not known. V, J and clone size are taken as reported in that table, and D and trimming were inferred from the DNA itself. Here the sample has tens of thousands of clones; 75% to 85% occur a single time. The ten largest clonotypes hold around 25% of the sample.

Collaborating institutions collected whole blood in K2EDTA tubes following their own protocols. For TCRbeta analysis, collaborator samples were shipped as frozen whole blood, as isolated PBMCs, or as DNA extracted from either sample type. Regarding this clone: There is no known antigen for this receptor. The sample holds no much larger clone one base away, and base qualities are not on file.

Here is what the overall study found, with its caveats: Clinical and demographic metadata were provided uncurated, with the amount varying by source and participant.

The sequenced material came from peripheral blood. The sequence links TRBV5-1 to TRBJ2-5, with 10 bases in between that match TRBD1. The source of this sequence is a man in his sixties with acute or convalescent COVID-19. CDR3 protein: CASSRQGAGETQYF. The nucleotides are TGCGCCAGCAGCAGACAGGGGGCAGGAGAGACCCAGTACTTC.